Listed here are 9 T cell receptor beta chains from one sample, sequenced in a study of graft-versus-host responses after intestinal transplantation. Assay used: immunoSEQ multiplex PCR; TCRdb lists only in-frame clones, some missing. The sample lists 90,000 to 95,000 clones; around nine tenths were seen once. Their specific antigens are unknown. The sample here was unstimulated CD8+ T cells sorted from spleen or lymph node cells, taken before intestinal transplant. The receptors derive from a human donor who received an intestinal transplant.

This clone has just a few counts. The chain is built from TRBV4-1 and TRBJ2-7; D may be TRBD2 (6 bases). Germline CDR1 and CDR2: MGHRA and YSYEKL. The CDR3 is 15 residues long. The V and J ends lost 0 bases and 0 bases respectively, with 9 bases between them. The CDR3 DNA is TGCGCCAGCAGCCAAGATAGCGGTAGCTCCTACGAGCAGTACTTC. Amino acids: CASSQDSGSSYEQYF.

The V call is TRBV9, the J call TRBJ2-1; TRBD1 agrees at 7 bases. V was clipped by 3 bases and J by 8 bases; unmatched bases: 2. Germline V lookup: CDR1 SGDLS, CDR2 YYNGEE. The length of the CDR3 is 12 residues. CDR3 nucleotides: TGTGCCAGCAGCGGACAGGGCCATGAGCAGTTCTTC. Its protein product is CASSGQGHEQFF.

In its sample, this clone was seen once. V and J are TRBV28 and TRBJ2-1, with 14 bases lining up with TRBD2. CDR1 and CDR2 (germline): MDHEN, SYDVKM. Trimming took 3 bases from V and 8 from J; bases not matched to a gene: 18. The CDR3 runs to 20 residues. The CDR3 loop reads CASSFPGTSGRGPSGDEQFF. CDR3 coding DNA: TGTGCCAGCAGTTTTCCCGGGACTAGCGGGAGAGGTCCCTCGGGCGATGAGCAGTTCTTC.

V and J are TRBV30 and TRBJ2-3; 9 bases are shared with TRBD2. Unmatched junction bases numbered 8, after V lost 3 bases and J lost 4 bases. The CDR3 is made up of 15 amino acids. Germline assignment: CDR1 GTSNPN and CDR2 SVGIG (reference sequence). The CDR3 sequence is CAWRLGVAGADTQYF. Written as DNA, the CDR3 is TGTGCCTGGAGGTTGGGGGTAGCGGGGGCAGATACGCAGTATTTT.

The V gene is TRBV29-1, the J gene TRBJ2-7; D is possibly TRBD1 (5 bases). Trimming removed 5 bases from V and 0 bases from J, with 14 bases in between. This CDR3 has 14 amino acids. Germline V gene data show CDR1 as SQVTM and CDR2 as ANQGSEA. As DNA, the CDR3 is TGCAGCGTTAGACCGACAGAGGCCTCCTACGAGCAGTACTTC. Translating it yields CSVRPTEASYEQYF.

In regard to this clone: Other DNA sequences in this specimen translate into the identical CDR3. The J gene is TRBJ1-1, the V gene TRBV7-2, with 9 bases matching TRBD1. There are 18 residues in the CDR3. Trimming removed 1 base from V and 1 base from J; junction bases left unmatched: 10. In germline, CDR1 is SGHTA, CDR2 FQGNSA. The CDR3 protein is CASSLGPGTGLRNTEAFF. The CDR3 nucleotides read TGTGCCAGCAGCTTAGGCCCTGGGACAGGGTTGCGGAACACTGAAGCTTTCTTT.

V usage is TRBV28 and J usage is TRBJ2-5; D is undetermined. The V and J ends lost 2 bases and 5 bases respectively, with 12 bases between them. Germline V gene lookup returns CDR1 MDHEN and CDR2 SYDVKM. This CDR3 is built from 14 residues. CDR3: CASSLNSPPETQYF. In DNA, the CDR3 is TGTGCCAGCAGTTTAAACAGCCCCCCGGAGACCCAGTACTTC.

The V call is TRBV6-1, the J call TRBJ2-7; D might be TRBD1 (5 bases). Germline lookup yields CDR1 MNHNS and CDR2 SASEGT. V lost 5 bases and J lost 4, with 12 bases in between. This CDR3 contains 13 residues. CDR3 region: CASSHRQPYEQYF. The CDR3 nucleotides are TGTGCCAGCAGTCACCGACAGCCGTACGAGCAGTACTTC.

J is TRBJ2-7 and V is TRBV5-6; 8 bases fit TRBD1. Germline CDR1 is SGHDT and CDR2 is YYEEEE. The CDR3 is 18 amino acids. V shed 0 bases and J 3 bases; nucleotides not matched to a gene: 14. DNA for the CDR3: TGTGCCAGCAGCTTGGCGGCAACTAGACAGGGGCCCTACTACGAGCAGTACTTC. It codes for CASSLAATRQGPYYEQYF. The complete variable domain, with remaining parts taken from reference TRBV5-6 and TRBJ2-7, reads DAGVTQSPTHLIKTRGQQVTLRCSPKSGHDTVSWYQQALGQGPQFIFQYYEEEERQRGNFPDRFSGHQFPNYSSELNVNALLLGDSALYLCASSLAATRQGPYYEQYFGPGTRLTVT.